This T cell receptor (beta chain) was profiled in a study of read filtering for tumor transcriptome and immune sequencing. Whole-study context: Patients were 16 to 20 male and 11 to 15 female, mean age approximately 70 years, range 47 to 80. After DNase treatment, RNA was made into whole-transcriptome libraries. IR-seq gave about 3.5 to 11 million TCR reads per sample; RNA-seq gave roughly 75 to 1,400. Study-level points and caveats: Single-read clonotypes: roughly 82% of IR-seq clonotypes (roughly 4% of reads), about 75% of RNA-seq clonotypes (nearly 45% of reads).

With 1 base removed from V and 4 bases from J, the gap between germline ends came to 20 bases. Looked up from germline, CDR1 is SGHAT and CDR2 is FQNNGV. CDR3 length: 18 residues. This clonotype was picked up many times. The antigen is undetermined. Molecular barcoded adaptors covering alpha/delta and beta/gamma chains were used on 400 ng RNA. A single record per CDR3 protein comes from TCRdb applying MiXCR to the reads. The repertoire holds tens of thousands of distinct CDR3 sequences, with more than 13% as singletons. This receptor was taken from a donor aged 40 or older with multiple myeloma. The sequencing input was a population of CD138-negative cells sorted from bone marrow. V and J are TRBV11-2 and TRBJ2-1; D may match TRBD1 or TRBD2 (6 bases each). The DNA of the CDR3 is TGTGCCAGCAGCTTAGGGGGGGCTGCCGTCCGAATATACAATGAGCAGTTCTTC. It codes for CASSLGGAAVRIYNEQFF.